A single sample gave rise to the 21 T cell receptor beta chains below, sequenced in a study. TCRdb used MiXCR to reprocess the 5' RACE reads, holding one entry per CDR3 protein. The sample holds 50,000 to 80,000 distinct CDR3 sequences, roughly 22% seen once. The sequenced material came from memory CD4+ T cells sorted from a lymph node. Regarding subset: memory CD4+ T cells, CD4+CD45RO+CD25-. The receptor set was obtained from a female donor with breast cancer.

CDR3 nucleotide sequence: TGCGCCAGCAGCACACCACAGGGAGATACGCAGTATTTT. Protein sequence: CASSTPQGDTQYF. The genes are TRBV5-1 and TRBJ2-3; D is perhaps TRBD1 (6 bases). V was clipped by 4 bases and J by 5 bases, with 11 bases between them. CDR3 length: 13 residues. Germline values: CDR1 SGHRS, CDR2 YFSETQ.

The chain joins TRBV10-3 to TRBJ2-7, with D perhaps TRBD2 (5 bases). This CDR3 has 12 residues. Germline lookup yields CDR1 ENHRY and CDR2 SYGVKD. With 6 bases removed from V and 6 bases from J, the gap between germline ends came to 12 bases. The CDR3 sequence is CAIRDSGGEQYF. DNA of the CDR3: TGTGCCATCAGGGACTCGGGCGGCGAGCAGTACTTC.

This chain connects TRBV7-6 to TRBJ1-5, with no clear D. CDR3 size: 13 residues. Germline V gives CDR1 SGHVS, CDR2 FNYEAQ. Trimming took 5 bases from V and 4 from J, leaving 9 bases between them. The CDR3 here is CASSNGVNQPQHF. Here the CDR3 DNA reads TGTGCCAGCAGCAACGGGGTTAATCAGCCCCAGCATTTT.

The CDR3 DNA is TGTGCCAGCAGCCCGACAGGGGACGCTGAAGCTTTCTTT. Its protein product is CASSPTGDAEAFF. V and J are TRBV3-1 and TRBJ1-1; 8 nucleotides line up with TRBD1. CDR1 is LGHDT, CDR2 YNNKEL, per germline (reference sequence). This CDR3 spans 13 amino acids. V gave up 4 bases and J gave up 6 bases; unmatched junction bases: 4.

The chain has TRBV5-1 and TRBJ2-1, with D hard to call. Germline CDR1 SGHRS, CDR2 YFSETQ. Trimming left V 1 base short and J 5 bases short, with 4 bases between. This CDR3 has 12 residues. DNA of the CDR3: TGCGCCAGCAGCTTGCAGGACAATGAGCAGTTCTTC. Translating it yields CASSLQDNEQFF.

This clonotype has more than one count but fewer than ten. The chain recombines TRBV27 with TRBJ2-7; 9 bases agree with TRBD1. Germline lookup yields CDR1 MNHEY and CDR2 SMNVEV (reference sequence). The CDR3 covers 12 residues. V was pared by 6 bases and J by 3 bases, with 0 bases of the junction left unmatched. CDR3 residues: CASRDRGYEQYF. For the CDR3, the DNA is TGTGCCAGCAGGGACAGGGGCTACGAGCAGTACTTC.

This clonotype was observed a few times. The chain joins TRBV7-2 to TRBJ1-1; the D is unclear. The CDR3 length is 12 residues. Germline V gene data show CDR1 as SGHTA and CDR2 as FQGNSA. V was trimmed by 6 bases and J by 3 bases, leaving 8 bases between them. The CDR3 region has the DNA TGTGCCAGCAGGAATCGGGACACTGAAGCTTTCTTT. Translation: CASRNRDTEAFF.

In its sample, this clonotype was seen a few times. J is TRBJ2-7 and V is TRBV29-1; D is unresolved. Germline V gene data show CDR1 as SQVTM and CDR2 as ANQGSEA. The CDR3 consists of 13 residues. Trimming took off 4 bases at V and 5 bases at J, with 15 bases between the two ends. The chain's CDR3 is CSVVKPQVDEQYF. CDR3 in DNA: TGCAGCGTTGTTAAGCCCCAGGTCGACGAGCAGTACTTC.

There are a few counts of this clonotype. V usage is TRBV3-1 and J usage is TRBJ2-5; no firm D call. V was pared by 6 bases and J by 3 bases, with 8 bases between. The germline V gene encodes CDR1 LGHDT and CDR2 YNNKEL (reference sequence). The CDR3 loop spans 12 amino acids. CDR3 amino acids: CASSQTEETQYF. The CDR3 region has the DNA TGTGCCAGCAGTCAAACCGAAGAGACCCAGTACTTC.

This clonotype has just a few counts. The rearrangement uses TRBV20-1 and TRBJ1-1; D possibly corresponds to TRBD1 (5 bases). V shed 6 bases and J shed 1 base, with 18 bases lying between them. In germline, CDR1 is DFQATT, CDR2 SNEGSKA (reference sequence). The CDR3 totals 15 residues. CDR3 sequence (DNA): TGCAGTGCCCCCGGGAGGAGGGGCGCGAACACTGAAGCTTTCTTT. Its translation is CSAPGRRGANTEAFF.

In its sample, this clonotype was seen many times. In DNA form, the CDR3 reads TGTGCCAGCAGTTTCCCAGGGGAGTACAATGAGCAGTTCTTC. Protein product: CASSFPGEYNEQFF. V gene TRBV28 combines with J gene TRBJ2-1, with D maybe TRBD1 (6 bases). The V gene's germline CDR1 is MDHEN and CDR2 SYDVKM. The CDR3 covers 14 residues. With 3 bases removed from V and 4 bases from J, the gap between germline ends came to 10 bases.

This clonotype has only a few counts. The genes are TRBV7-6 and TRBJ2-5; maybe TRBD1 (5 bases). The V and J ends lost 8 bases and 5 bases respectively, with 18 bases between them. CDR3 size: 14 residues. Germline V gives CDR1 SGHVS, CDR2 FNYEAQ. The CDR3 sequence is CASGKGLGLETQYF. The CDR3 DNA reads TGTGCCAGCGGAAAGGGGCTAGGCCTGGAGACCCAGTACTTC.

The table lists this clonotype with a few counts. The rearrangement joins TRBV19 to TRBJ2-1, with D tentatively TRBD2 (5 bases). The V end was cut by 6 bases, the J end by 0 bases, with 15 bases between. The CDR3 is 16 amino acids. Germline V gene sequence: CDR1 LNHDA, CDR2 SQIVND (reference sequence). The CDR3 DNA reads TGTGCCAGTAGCGCGTGGGCTGGGAGCTCCTACAATGAGCAGTTCTTC. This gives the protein CASSAWAGSSYNEQFF.

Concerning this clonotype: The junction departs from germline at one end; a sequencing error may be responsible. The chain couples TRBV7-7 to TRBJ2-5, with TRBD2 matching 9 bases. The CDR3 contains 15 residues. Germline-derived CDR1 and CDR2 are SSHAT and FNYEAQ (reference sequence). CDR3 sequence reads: CASSWASGTQETQYF. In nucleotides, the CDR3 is TGTGCTAGCAGCTGGGCTAGCGGGACCCAAGAGACCCAGTACTTC.

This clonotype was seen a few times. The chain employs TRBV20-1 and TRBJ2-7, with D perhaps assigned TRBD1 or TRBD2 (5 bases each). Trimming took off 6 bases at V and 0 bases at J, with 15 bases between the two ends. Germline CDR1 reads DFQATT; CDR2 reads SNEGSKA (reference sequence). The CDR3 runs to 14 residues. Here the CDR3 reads CSAARDAASYEQYF. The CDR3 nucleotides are TGCAGTGCAGCCCGGGACGCCGCCTCCTACGAGCAGTACTTC.

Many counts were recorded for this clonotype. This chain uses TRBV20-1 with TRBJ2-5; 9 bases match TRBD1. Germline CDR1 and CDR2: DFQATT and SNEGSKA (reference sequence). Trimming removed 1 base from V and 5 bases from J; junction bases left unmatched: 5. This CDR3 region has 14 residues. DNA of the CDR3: TGCAGTGCTAGAGCCCCGGGACAGGGTGAGACCCAGTACTTC. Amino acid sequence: CSARAPGQGETQYF.

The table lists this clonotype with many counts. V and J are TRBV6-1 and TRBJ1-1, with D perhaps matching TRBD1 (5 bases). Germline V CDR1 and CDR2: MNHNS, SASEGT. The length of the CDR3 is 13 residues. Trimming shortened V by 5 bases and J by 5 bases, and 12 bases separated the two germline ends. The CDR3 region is CASSLRADTEAFF. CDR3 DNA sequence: TGTGCCAGCAGTCTCAGGGCGGATACTGAAGCTTTCTTT.

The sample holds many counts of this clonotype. The CDR3 is CATYRSPIAGSLTGELFF. The CDR3 bases are TGCGCCACTTACAGATCACCCATAGCGGGGAGTCTAACCGGGGAGCTGTTTTTT. This chain uses TRBV10-2 with TRBJ2-2, with TRBD2 identical over 8 bases. In germline, CDR1 is WSHSY, CDR2 SAAADI. The CDR3 length is 18 residues. Germline trimming cut 10 bases from V and 5 bases from J; bases unmatched to any gene: 21.

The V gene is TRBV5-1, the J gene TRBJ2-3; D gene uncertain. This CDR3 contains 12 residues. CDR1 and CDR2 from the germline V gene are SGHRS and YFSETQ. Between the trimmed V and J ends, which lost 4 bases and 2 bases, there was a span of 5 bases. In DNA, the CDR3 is TGCGCCAGCAGCCGTGACACAGATACGCAGTATTTT. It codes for CASSRDTDTQYF.

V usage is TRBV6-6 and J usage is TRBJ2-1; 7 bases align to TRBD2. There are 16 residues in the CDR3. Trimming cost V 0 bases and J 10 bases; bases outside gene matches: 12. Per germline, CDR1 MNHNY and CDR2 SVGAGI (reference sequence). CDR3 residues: CASSYSGLAAVREQFF. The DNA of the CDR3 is TGTGCCAGCAGTTACTCGGGGCTAGCGGCGGTCCGGGAGCAGTTCTTC.

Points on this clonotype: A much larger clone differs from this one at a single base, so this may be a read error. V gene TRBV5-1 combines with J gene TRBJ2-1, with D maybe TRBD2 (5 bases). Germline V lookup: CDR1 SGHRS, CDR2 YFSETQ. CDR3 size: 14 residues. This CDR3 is CASRSAGSYNEQSF. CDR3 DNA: TGCGCCAGCAGGTCGGCGGGCTCCTACAATGAGCAGTCCTTC.